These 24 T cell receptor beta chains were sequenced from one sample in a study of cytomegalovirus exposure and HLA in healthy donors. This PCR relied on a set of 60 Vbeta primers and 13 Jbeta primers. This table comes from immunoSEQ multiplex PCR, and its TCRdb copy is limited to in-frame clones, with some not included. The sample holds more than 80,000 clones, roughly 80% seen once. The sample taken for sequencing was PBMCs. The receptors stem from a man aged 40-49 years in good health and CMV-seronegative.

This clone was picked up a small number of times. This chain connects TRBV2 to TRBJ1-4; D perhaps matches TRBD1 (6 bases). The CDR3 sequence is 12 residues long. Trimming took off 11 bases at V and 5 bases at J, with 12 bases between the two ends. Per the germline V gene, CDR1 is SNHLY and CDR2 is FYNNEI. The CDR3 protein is CAAGGPNEKLFF. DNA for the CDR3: TGTGCCGCGGGGGGGCCGAATGAAAAACTGTTTTTT. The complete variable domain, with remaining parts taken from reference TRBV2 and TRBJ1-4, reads EPEVTQTPSHQVTQMGQEVILRCVPISNHLYFYWYRQILGQKVEFLVSFYNNEISEKSEIFDDQFSVERPDGSNFTLKIRSTKLEDSAMYFCAAGGPNEKLFFGSGTQLSVL.

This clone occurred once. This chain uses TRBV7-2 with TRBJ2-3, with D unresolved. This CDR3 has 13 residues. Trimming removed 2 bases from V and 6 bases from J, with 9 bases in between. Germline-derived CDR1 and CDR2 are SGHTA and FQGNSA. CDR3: CASSLTLRDTQYF. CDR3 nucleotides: TGTGCCAGCAGCTTAACCCTCCGGGATACGCAGTATTTT.

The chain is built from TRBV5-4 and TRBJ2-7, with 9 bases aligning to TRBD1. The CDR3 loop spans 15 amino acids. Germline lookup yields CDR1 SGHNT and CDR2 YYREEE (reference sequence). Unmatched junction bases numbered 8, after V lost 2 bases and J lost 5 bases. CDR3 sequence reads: CASSFAGQGSDEQYF. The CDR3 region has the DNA TGTGCCAGCAGCTTCGCCGGACAGGGGAGCGACGAGCAGTACTTC.

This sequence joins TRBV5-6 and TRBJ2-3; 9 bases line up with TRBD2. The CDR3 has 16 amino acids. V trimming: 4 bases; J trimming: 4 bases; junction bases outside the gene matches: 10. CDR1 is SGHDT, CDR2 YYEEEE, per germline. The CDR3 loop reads CASSHYAGGQADTQYF. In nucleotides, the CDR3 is TGTGCCAGCAGCCACTACGCGGGGGGGCAAGCAGATACGCAGTATTTT.

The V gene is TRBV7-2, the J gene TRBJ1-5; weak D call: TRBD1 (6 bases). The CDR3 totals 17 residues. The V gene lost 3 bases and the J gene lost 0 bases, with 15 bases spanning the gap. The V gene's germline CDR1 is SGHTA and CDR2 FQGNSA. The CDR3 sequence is CASSFWGGGYSNQPQHF. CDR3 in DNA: TGTGCCAGCAGCTTTTGGGGGGGCGGCTATAGCAATCAGCCCCAGCATTTT.

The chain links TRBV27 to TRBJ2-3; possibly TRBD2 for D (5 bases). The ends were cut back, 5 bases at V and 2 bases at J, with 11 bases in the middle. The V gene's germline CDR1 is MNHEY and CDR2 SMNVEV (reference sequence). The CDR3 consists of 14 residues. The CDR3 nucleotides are TGTGCCAGCAGTCCCGGACTGTTCACAGATACGCAGTATTTT. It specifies CASSPGLFTDTQYF.

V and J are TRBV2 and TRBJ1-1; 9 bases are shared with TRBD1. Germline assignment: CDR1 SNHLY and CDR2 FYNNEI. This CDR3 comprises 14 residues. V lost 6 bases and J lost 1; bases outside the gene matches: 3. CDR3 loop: CASRGDRANTEAFF. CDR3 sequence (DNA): TGTGCCAGCAGGGGGGACAGGGCGAACACTGAAGCTTTCTTT.

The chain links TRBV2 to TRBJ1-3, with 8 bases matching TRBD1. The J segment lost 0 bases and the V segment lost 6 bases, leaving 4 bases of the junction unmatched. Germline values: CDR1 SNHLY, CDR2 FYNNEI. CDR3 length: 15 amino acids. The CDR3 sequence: CASSRDRSSGNTIYF. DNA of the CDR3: TGTGCCAGCAGCCGGGACAGGTCCTCTGGAAACACCATATATTTT.

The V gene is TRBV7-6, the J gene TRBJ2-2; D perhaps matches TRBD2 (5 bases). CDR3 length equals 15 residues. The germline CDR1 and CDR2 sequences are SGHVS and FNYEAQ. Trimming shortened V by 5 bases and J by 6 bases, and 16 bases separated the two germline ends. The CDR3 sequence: CASSPEAGLSGELFF. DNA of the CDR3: TGTGCCAGCAGCCCGGAGGCGGGCCTGTCCGGGGAGCTGTTTTTT.

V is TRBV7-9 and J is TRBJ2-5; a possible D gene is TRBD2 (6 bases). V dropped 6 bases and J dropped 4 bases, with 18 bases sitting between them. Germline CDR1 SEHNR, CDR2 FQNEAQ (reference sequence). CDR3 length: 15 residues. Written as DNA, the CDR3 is TGTGCCAGCAGTTCCATTCCGGGGGATGGAGAGACCCAGTACTTC. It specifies CASSSIPGDGETQYF.

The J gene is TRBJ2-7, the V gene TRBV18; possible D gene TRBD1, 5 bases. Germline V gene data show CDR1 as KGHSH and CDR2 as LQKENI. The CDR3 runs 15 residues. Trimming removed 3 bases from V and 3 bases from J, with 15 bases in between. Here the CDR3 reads CASSPTQGPRYEQYF. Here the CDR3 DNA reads TGTGCCAGCTCACCTACGCAGGGTCCACGCTACGAGCAGTACTTC. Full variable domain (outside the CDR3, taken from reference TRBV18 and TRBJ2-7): NAGVMQNPRHLVRRRGQEARLRCSPMKGHSHVYWYRQLPEEGLKFMVYLQKENIIDESGMPKERFSAEFPKEGPSILRIQQVVRGDSAAYFCASSPTQGPRYEQYFGPGTRLTVT.

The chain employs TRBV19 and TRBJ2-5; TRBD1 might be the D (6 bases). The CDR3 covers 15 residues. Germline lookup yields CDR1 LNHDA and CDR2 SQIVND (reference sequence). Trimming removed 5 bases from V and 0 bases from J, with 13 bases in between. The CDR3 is CASSLGAEYQETQYF. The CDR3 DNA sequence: TGTGCCAGTAGTCTGGGGGCAGAGTACCAAGAGACCCAGTACTTC. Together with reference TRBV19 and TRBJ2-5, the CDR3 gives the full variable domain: DGGITQSPKYLFRKEGQNVTLSCEQNLNHDAMYWYRQDPGQGLRLIYYSQIVNDFQKGDIAEGYSVSREKKESFPLTVTSAQKNPTAFYLCASSLGAEYQETQYFGPGTRLLVL.

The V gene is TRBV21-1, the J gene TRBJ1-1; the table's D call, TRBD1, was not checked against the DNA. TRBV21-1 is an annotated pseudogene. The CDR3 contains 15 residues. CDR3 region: CASSKQGEFLTEAFF. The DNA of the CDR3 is TGTGCCAGCAGCAAACAGGGTGAGTTTTTGACTGAAGCTTTCTTT.

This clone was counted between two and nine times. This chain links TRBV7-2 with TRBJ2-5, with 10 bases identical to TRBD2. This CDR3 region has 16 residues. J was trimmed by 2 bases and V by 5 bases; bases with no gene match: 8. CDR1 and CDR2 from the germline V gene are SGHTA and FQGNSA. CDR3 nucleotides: TGTGCCAGCAGCCGTTTGGGAGCGGGGGGGCAAGAGACCCAGTACTTC. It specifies CASSRLGAGGQETQYF. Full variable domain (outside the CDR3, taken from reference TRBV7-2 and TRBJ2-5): GAGVSQSPSNKVTEKGKDVELRCDPISGHTALYWYRQSLGQGLEFLIYFQGNSAPDKSGLPSDRFSAERTGGSVSTLTIQRTQQEDSAVYLCASSRLGAGGQETQYFGPGTRLLVL.

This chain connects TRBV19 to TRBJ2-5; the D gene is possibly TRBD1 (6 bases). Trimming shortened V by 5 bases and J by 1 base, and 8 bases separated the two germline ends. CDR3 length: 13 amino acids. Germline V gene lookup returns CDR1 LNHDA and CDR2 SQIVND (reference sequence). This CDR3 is CASSQGTQETQYF. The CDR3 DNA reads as TGTGCCAGTAGTCAGGGGACCCAAGAGACCCAGTACTTC.

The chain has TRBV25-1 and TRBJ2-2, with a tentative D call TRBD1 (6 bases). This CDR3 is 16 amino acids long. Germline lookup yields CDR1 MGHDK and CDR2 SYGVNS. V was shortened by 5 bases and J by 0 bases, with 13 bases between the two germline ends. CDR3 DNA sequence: TGTGCCAGCAGTAAATCCGGGACACCGAACACCGGGGAGCTGTTTTTT. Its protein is CASSKSGTPNTGELFF.

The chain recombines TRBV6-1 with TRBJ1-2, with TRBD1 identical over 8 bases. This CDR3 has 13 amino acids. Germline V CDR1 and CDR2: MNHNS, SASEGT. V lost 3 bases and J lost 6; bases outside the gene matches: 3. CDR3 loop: CASSDVQGDGYTF. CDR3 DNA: TGTGCCAGCAGTGATGTACAGGGGGATGGCTACACCTTC.

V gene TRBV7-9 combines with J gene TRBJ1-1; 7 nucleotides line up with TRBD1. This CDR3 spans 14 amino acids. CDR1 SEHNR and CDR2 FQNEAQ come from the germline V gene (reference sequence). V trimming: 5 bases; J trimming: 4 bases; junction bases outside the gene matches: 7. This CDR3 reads CASSKGQRGTEAFF. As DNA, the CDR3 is TGTGCCAGCAGCAAGGGACAGCGAGGCACTGAAGCTTTCTTT.

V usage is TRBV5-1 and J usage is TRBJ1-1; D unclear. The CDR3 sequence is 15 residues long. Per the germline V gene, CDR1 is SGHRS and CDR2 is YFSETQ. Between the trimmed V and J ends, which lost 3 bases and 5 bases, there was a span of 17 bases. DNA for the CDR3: TGCGCCAGCAGCTCCGCCGCGGACTTGTGGACTGAAGCTTTCTTT. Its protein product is CASSSAADLWTEAFF.

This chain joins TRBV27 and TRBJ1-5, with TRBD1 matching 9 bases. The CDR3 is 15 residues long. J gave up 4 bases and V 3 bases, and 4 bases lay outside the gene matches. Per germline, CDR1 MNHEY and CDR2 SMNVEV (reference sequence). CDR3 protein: CASSFGTGSNQPQHF. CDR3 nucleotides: TGTGCCAGCAGTTTCGGGACAGGGTCGAATCAGCCCCAGCATTTT.

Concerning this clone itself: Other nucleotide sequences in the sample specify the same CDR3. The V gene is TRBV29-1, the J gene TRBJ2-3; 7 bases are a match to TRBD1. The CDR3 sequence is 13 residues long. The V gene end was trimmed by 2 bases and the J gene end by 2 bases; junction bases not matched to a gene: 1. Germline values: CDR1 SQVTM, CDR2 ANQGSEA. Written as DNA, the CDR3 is TGCAGCGTTGAAACAGGGGTCACAGATACGCAGTATTTT. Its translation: CSVETGVTDTQYF.

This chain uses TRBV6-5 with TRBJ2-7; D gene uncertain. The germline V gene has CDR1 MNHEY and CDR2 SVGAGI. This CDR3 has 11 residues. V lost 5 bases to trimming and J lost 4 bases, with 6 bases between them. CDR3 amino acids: CASSKQYEQYF. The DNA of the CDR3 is TGTGCCAGCAGTAAACAATACGAGCAGTACTTC.

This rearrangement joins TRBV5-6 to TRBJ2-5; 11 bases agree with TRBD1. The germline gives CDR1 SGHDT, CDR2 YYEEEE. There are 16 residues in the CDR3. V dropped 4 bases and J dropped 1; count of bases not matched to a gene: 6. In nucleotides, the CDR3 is TGTGCCAGCAGCATGGACAGGGGGCTATTCCAAGAGACCCAGTACTTC. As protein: CASSMDRGLFQETQYF.

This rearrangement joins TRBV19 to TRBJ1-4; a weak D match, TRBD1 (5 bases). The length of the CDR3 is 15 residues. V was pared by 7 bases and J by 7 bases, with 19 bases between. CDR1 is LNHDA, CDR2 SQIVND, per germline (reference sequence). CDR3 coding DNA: TGTGCCAGTATCGGGAGAACGAGGGGACTTGAAAAACTGTTTTTT. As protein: CASIGRTRGLEKLFF. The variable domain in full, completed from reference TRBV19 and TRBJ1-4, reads DGGITQSPKYLFRKEGQNVTLSCEQNLNHDAMYWYRQDPGQGLRLIYYSQIVNDFQKGDIAEGYSVSREKKESFPLTVTSAQKNPTAFYLCASIGRTRGLEKLFFGSGTQLSVL.